Given below is one T cell receptor beta chain in context. Its antigen is unidentified. This entry comes from a study of cytomegalovirus exposure and HLA in healthy donors. Whole-study results and caveats: Differences between HLA loci emerged in a later analysis of TCR association rates, with DRB1 most and HLA-C fewest.

PCR amplification relied on 60 Vbeta primers (plus 13 Jbeta primers). Sequenced by immunoSEQ multiplex PCR; TCRdb stores in-frame clones only, minus some. The sample yields 100,000 to 150,000 clones, about 82% seen once. Trimming cost V 1 base and J 5 bases; bases outside gene matches: 5. CDR1 is SGHTS and CDR2 is YDEGEE in the germline V gene. The CDR3 has 16 residues. The source of this sequence is a boy between 10 and 17 years old in good health and CMV-seronegative. Sequenced input: PBMCs. J is TRBJ2-3 and V is TRBV5-8; 12 nucleotides agree with TRBD2. The DNA of the CDR3 is TGTGCCAGCAGCTTGATGCTAGCGGGAGGGTTAGATACGCAGTATTTT. It encodes CASSLMLAGGLDTQYF.